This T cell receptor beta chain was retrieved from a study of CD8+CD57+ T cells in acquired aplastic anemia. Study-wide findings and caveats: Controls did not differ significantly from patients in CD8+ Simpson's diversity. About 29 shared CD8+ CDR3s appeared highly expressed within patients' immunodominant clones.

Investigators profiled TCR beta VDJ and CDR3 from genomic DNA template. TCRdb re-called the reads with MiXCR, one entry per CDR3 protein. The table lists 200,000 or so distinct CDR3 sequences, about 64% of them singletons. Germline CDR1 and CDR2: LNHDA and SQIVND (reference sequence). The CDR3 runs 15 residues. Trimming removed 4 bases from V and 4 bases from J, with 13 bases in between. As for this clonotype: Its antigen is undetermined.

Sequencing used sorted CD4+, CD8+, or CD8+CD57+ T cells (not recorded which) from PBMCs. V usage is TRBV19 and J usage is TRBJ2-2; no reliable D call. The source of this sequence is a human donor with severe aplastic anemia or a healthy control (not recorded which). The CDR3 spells CASSRDSASTGELFF. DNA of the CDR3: TGTGCCAGTAGTAGGGATTCCGCCAGCACCGGGGAGCTGTTTTTT.